This section outlines one T cell receptor beta chain sequence together with its context. Clones were read by immunoSEQ multiplex PCR, and TCRdb kept only the in-frame ones, dropping some. The data show about 98,000 clones, with 60% to 85% seen just once and around 15% held by the top ten. The ends lost 4 bases at V and 8 bases at J; junction bases unmatched: 7. There are 15 residues in the CDR3. The V gene's germline CDR1 is SGHDT and CDR2 YYEEEE. The data originate from a study of Ad26.COV2.S vaccination and SARS-CoV-2 variants. The chain employs TRBV5-6 and TRBJ1-6; TRBD1 matches at 9 bases. The input for sequencing was peripheral blood, taken after recovery from COVID-19. The TCR originated in a human donor who had recovered from COVID-19. CDR3 DNA sequence: TGTGCCAGCAGCACCCAACAGGGGGCGGATTCACCCCTCCACTTT. Amino acids: CASSTQQGADSPLHF.